This T cell receptor (beta chain) was captured in a study of control samples from healthy donors and cancer patients. Germline V gene lookup returns CDR1 GTSNPN and CDR2 SVGIG (reference sequence). The length of the CDR3 is 15 residues. J was trimmed by 2 bases and V by 1 base; bases with no gene match: 5. Here immunoSEQ multiplex PCR was the method, and the copy in TCRdb shows in-frame clones only, minus some. The table records 210,000 or so clones, approximately 91% of them present only once. The chain has TRBV30 and TRBJ1-5; 7 nucleotides agree with TRBD1. Material for sequencing was blood. This TCR was recovered from a man aged 25 to 40 in good health. In nucleotides, the CDR3 is TGTGCCTGGAGTGAACAGGGGACCCGCAATCAGCCCCAGCATTTT. Its translation is CAWSEQGTRNQPQHF.